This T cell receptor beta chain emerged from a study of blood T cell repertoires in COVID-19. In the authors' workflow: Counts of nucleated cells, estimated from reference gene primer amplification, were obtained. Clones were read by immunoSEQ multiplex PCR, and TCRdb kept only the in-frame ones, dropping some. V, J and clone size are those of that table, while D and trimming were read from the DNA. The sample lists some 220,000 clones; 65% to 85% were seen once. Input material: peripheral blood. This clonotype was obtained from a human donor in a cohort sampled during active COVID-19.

CDR3 sequence reads: CASSQTAYNSPLHF. CDR3 bases: TGTGCCAGCAGTCAGACAGCTTATAATTCACCCCTCCACTTT. The genes are TRBV6-5 and TRBJ1-6, with D possibly being TRBD1 (5 bases). Germline CDR1 MNHEY, CDR2 SVGAGI. V lost 5 bases to trimming and J lost 4 bases, with 9 bases between them. The length of the CDR3 is 14 residues.